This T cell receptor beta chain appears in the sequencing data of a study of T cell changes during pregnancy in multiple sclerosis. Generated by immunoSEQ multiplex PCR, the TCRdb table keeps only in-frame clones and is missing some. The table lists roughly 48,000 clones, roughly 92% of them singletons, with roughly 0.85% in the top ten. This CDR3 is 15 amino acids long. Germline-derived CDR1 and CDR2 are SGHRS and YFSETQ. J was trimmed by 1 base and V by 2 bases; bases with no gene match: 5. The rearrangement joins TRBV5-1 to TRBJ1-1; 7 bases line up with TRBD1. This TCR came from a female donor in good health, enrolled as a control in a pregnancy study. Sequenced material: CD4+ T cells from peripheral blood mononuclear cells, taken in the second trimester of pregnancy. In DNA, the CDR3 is TGCGCCAGCAGCTTCTCGACAGGGCGGAACACTGAAGCTTTCTTT. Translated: CASSFSTGRNTEAFF.